This paragraph covers one TCR beta chain sequence. What it recognizes is unknown. Profiling relied on immunoSEQ multiplex PCR, and the TCRdb table lists in-frame clones only, not all of them. The sample holds about 130,000 clones, 81% seen once. V was trimmed by 6 bases and J by 2 bases, leaving 5 bases between them. The germline V gene encodes CDR1 SNHLY and CDR2 FYNNEI. This CDR3 spans 13 amino acids. Time point noted: blood 2 weeks post-SBRT. Treatment specified: 15 Gy SBRT to primary tumor, nephrectomy 4 weeks later. Radiation-treated patients gave blood at baseline, week 2 and week 4. These data are taken from a study of radiation and T cells in renal cell carcinoma. General observations from the study: Top tumor clonotypes rose in blood 2 weeks post-radiation, then contracted.

The chain recombines TRBV2 with TRBJ2-6; D not certain. The source is a man aged 45-65 years with renal cell carcinoma. The specimen comprised blood, sampled from a patient whose treatment included radiotherapy and nephrectomy. DNA for the CDR3: TGTGCCAGCAGGGCAGCTGGGGCCAACGTCCTGACTTTC. This translates into CASRAAGANVLTF.